The T cell receptor beta chain described here comes from a study of blood T cell repertoires in COVID-19. Sequencing used immunoSEQ multiplex PCR; TCRdb keeps in-frame clones, though not all of them. The sample yields about 170,000 clones, around 82% seen once. It was during active infection that Seattle patients were enrolled and then longitudinally followed. The germline gives CDR1 MNHNS, CDR2 SASEGT. The V and J ends lost 3 bases and 5 bases, in that order; junction bases with no gene match: 4. The CDR3 totals 15 residues. Material: peripheral blood. This sequence was found in a woman in her thirties or forties with COVID-19, enrolled during active disease. The V call is TRBV6-1, the J call TRBJ1-6; TRBD1 agrees at 7 bases. CDR3 sequence: CASSDSDRNNSPLHF. The CDR3, as DNA: TGTGCCAGCAGTGATTCGGACAGGAATAATTCACCCCTCCACTTT.